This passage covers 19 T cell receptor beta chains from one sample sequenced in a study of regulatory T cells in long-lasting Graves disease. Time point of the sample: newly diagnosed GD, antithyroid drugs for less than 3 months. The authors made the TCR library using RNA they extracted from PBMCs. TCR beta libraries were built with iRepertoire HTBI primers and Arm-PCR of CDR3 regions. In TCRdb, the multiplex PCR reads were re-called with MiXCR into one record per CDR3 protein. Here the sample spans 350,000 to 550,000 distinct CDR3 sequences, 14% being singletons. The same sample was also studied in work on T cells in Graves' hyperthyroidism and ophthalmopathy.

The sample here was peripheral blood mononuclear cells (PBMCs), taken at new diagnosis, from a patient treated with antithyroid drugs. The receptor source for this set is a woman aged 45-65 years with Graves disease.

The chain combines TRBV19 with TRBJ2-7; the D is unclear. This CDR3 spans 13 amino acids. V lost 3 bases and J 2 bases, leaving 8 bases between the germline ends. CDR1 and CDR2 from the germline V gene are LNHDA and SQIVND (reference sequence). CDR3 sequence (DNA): TGTGCCAGTAGTATTCCGCCCGCCTACGAGCAGTACTTC. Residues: CASSIPPAYEQYF.

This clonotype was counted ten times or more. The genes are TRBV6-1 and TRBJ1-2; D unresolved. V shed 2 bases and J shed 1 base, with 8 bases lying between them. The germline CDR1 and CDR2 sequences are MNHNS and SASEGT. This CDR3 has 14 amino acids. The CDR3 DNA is TGTGCCAGCAGTGAATTCAACGGTAACTATGGCTACACCTTC. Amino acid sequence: CASSEFNGNYGYTF.

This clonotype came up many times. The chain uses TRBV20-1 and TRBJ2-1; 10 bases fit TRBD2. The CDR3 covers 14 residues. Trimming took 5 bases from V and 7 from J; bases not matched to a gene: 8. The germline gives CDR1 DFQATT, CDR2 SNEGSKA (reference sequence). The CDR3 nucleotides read TGCAGTGCTTGGACTAGCGGAAGCGAAAATGAGCAGTTCTTC. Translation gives CSAWTSGSENEQFF.

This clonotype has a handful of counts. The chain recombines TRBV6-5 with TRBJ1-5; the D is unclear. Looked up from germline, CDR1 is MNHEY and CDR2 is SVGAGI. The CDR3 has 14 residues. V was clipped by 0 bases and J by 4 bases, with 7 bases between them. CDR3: CASSYSSQNQPQHF. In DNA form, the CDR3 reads TGTGCCAGCAGTTACTCGTCTCAAAATCAGCCCCAGCATTTT.

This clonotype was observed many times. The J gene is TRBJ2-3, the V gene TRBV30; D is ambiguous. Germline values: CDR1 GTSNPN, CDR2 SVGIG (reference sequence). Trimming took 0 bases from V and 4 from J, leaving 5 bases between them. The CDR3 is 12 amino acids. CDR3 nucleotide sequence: TGTGCCTGGAGTGTACACGCAGATACGCAGTATTTT. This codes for CAWSVHADTQYF.

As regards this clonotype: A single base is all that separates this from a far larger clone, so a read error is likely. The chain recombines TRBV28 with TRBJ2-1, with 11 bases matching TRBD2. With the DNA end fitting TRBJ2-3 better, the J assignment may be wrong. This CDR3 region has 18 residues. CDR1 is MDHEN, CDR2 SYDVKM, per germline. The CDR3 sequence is CASRLWPQLAGAKNTQYF. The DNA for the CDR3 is TGTGCCAGCAGGTTATGGCCACAACTAGCGGGAGCGAAGAATACGCAGTATTTT.

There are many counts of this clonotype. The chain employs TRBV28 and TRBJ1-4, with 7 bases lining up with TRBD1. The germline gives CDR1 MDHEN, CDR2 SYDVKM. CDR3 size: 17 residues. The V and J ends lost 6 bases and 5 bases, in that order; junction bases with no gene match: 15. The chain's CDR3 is CASSPSHAGTENEKLFF. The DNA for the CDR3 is TGTGCCAGCAGCCCATCACATGCGGGGACAGAGAATGAAAAACTGTTTTTT.

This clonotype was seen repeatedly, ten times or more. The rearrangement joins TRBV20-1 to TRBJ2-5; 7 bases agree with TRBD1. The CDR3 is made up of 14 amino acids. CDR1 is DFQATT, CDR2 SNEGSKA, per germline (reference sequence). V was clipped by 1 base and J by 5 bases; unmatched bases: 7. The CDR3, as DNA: TGCAGTGCTAGAGGCAAGACAGGGTTGGAGACCCAGTACTTC. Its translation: CSARGKTGLETQYF.

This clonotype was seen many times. The CDR3 DNA follows: TGTGCCAGCAGCTTCGGCAGGGTGGGTCACCAAGAGACCCAGTACTTC. Translated: CASSFGRVGHQETQYF. The chain joins TRBV7-2 to TRBJ2-5, with a possible D match to TRBD1 (5 bases). The germline gives CDR1 SGHTA, CDR2 FQGNSA. The CDR3 is 16 amino acids. Trimming took off 3 bases at V and 0 bases at J, with 14 bases between the two ends.

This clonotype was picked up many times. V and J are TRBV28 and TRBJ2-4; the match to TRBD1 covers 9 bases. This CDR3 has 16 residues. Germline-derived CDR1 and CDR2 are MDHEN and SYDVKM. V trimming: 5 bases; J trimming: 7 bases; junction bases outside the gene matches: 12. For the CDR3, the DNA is TGTGCCAGCAGTGTTACACAGGGGGCGCGGGGTAACATTCAGTACTTC. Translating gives CASSVTQGARGNIQYF.

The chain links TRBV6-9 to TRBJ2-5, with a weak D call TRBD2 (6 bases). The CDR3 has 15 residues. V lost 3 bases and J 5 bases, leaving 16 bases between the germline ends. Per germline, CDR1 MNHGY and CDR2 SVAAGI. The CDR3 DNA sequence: TGTGCCAGCAGTTACAGGGAGGCAGGGTGGGAGACCCAGTACTTC. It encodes CASSYREAGWETQYF.

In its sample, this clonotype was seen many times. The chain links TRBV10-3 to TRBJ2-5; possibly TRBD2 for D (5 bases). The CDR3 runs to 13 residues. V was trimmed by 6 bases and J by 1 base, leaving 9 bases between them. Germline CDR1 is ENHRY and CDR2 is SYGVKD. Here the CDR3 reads CAIRSGSQETQYF. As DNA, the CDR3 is TGTGCCATCAGGAGCGGAAGCCAAGAGACCCAGTACTTC.

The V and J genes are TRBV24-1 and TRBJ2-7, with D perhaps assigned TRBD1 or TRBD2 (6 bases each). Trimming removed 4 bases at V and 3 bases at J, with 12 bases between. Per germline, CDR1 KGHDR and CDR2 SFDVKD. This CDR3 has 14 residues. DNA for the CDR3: TGTGCCACCAGTGACGGGGGCTCCAACTACGAGCAGTACTTC. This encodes CATSDGGSNYEQYF.

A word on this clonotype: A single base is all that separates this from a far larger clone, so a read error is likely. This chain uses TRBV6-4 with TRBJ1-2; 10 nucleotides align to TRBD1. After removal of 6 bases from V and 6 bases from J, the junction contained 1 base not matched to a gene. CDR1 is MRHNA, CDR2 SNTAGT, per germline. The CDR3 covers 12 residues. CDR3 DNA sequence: TGTGCCAGCAGGGGGACAGGGGATGGCTACACCTTC. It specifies CASRGTGDGYTF.

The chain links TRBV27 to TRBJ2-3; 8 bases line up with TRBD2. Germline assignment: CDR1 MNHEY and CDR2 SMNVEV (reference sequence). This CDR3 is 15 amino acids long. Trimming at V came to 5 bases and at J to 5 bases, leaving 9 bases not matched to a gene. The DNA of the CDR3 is TGTGCCAGCAGTCTCAGCGGGAGAAATGTAGATACGCAGTATTTT. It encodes CASSLSGRNVDTQYF.

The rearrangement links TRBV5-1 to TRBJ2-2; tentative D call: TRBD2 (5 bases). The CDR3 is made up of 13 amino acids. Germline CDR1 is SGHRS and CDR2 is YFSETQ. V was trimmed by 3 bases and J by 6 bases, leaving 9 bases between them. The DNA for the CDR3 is TGCGCCAGCAGCTCGGTGGGAGCCGGGGAGCTGTTTTTT. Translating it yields CASSSVGAGELFF.

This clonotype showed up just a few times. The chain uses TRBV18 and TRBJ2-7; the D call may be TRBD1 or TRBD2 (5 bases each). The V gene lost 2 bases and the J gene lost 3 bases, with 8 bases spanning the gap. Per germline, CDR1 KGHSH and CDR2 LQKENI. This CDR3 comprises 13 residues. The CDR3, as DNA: TGTGCCAGCTCACCAACGGGGCTCTACGAGCAGTACTTC. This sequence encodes CASSPTGLYEQYF.

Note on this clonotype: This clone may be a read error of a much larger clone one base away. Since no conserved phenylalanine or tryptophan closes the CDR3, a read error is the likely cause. CDR3 sequence (DNA): TGCAGTGGACAGCAACAAGAGACCCAGTACCTC. It specifies CSGQQQETQYL. The J gene is TRBJ2-1, the V gene TRBV20-1, with D perhaps TRBD1 (5 bases). The J call is in doubt because the DNA end fits TRBJ2-5 better. This CDR3 region has 11 residues. Germline CDR1 DFQATT, CDR2 SNEGSKA (reference sequence).

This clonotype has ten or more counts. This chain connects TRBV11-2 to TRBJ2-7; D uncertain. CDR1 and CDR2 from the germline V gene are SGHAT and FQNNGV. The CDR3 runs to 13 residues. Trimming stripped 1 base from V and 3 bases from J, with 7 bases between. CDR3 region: CASSLGHDYEQYF. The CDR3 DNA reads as TGTGCCAGCAGCTTAGGTCACGACTACGAGCAGTACTTC.